Shown below are 21 T cell receptor beta chains from a single sample sequenced in a study of T cell responses to AZD1222 COVID-19 vaccine. Method: immunoSEQ multiplex PCR; TCRdb's copy keeps in-frame clones and lacks some. The profile covers roughly 150,000 clones, with about 90% appearing a single time and roughly 4.7% taken by the ten largest. The material sequenced was peripheral blood, taken on day 0 of AZD1222 vaccination. The receptor set was obtained from an adult in good health.

The J gene is TRBJ1-5, the V gene TRBV19; D might be TRBD1 (5 bases). The germline V gene has CDR1 LNHDA and CDR2 SQIVND (reference sequence). V was cut by 1 base and J by 7 bases, with 17 bases left in between. The CDR3 length is 16 residues. The CDR3 here is CASSIGPGRWEQPQHF. CDR3 DNA sequence: TGTGCCAGTAGTATAGGTCCAGGGAGGTGGGAACAGCCCCAGCATTTT.

V usage is TRBV18 and J usage is TRBJ2-1; TRBD2 agrees at 14 bases. Looked up from germline, CDR1 is KGHSH and CDR2 is LQKENI. After removal of 4 bases from V and 4 bases from J, the junction contained 3 bases not matched to a gene. The CDR3 is made up of 16 amino acids. The CDR3 spells CASSLRLAGGYNEQFF. CDR3 sequence (DNA): TGTGCCAGCTCACTACGACTAGCGGGAGGGTACAATGAGCAGTTCTTC.

A few counts support this clone. This sequence joins TRBV28 and TRBJ1-2; the D gene is possibly TRBD1 (5 bases). In germline, CDR1 is MDHEN, CDR2 SYDVKM. V gave up 2 bases and J gave up 4 bases, with 20 bases separating them. This CDR3 spans 17 amino acids. Here the CDR3 reads CASSLGGTEGFSYGYTF. As DNA, the CDR3 is TGTGCCAGCAGTTTAGGGGGGACGGAGGGGTTCAGCTATGGCTACACCTTC.

The chain couples TRBV28 to TRBJ2-1, with 7 bases matching TRBD1. Germline loops: CDR1 MDHEN, CDR2 SYDVKM. The CDR3 totals 13 residues. With 1 base clipped from V and 8 bases from J, the junction kept 2 bases outside the gene matches. Here the CDR3 reads CASSLYRGHEQFF. Written as DNA, the CDR3 is TGTGCCAGCAGTTTATACAGGGGCCATGAGCAGTTCTTC.

The chain employs TRBV6-5 and TRBJ2-7; 8 bases fit TRBD1. The germline V gene has CDR1 MNHEY and CDR2 SVGAGI. The CDR3 runs 15 residues. The junction had 14 bases not matched to a gene; V was cut back by 6 bases and J by 7 bases. CDR3 coding DNA: TGTGCCAGCAGCCAAACTCCGGGACAGGTGGGGGAGCAGTACTTC. Translation gives CASSQTPGQVGEQYF.

The genes are TRBV6-2 or TRBV6-3 and TRBJ2-1, with TRBD2 matching over 9 bases. The CDR3 runs to 14 residues. CDR1 and CDR2 from the germline V gene are MNHEY and SVGEGT. V gave up 5 bases and J gave up 9 bases; unmatched junction bases: 8. CDR3 DNA: TGTGCCAGCAGTCGCCAGCGGGAGGTGGGTGAGCAGTTCTTC. This sequence encodes CASSRQREVGEQFF.

The rearrangement uses TRBV7-9 and TRBJ2-5, with TRBD1 matching over 7 bases. V was clipped by 0 bases and J by 5 bases; unmatched bases: 6. The CDR3 contains 15 residues. Germline lookup yields CDR1 SEHNR and CDR2 FQNEAQ (reference sequence). CDR3 in amino acids: CASSLAGQKVETQYF. In DNA form, the CDR3 reads TGTGCCAGCAGCTTAGCGGGACAGAAAGTGGAGACCCAGTACTTC.

The V gene is TRBV19, the J gene TRBJ2-5; D is possibly TRBD1 or TRBD2 (6 bases each). Germline V gene data show CDR1 as LNHDA and CDR2 as SQIVND (reference sequence). The V gene lost 3 bases and the J gene lost 4 bases, with 18 bases spanning the gap. CDR3 length: 16 residues. The CDR3 nucleotides are TGTGCCAGTAGTATGAGGGGGGACCCAGGCGGAGAGACCCAGTACTTC. It is translated as CASSMRGDPGGETQYF.

V and J are TRBV7-2 and TRBJ2-7, with TRBD1 as a possible D gene (6 bases). Between the trimmed V and J ends, which lost 5 bases and 2 bases, there was a span of 13 bases. The CDR3 consists of 14 residues. From germline, CDR1 is SGHTA and CDR2 FQGNSA. In nucleotides, the CDR3 is TGTGCCAGCAGCGTCACACAGGGCACCTACGAGCAGTACTTC. Its translation: CASSVTQGTYEQYF.

Remarks on this clone: The identical CDR3 is also encoded by other nucleotide sequences in the sample. The chain is built from TRBV6-5 and TRBJ1-5; no firm D call. Germline values: CDR1 MNHEY, CDR2 SVGAGI. CDR3 length: 13 residues. V was trimmed by 0 bases and J by 0 bases, leaving 0 bases between them. CDR3 nucleotides: TGTGCCAGCAGTTACTCTAGCAATCAGCCCCAGCATTTT. Translated: CASSYSSNQPQHF.

The chain employs TRBV30 and TRBJ2-1, with D maybe TRBD2 (5 bases). The germline V gene has CDR1 GTSNPN and CDR2 SVGIG (reference sequence). V lost 4 bases, J lost 2 bases, and 9 bases lay in between. The CDR3 totals 13 residues. The CDR3 coding sequence is TGTGCCTGGACCCGGGGTCCCTACAATGAGCAGTTCTTC. Its protein is CAWTRGPYNEQFF. Based on the CDR3 plus reference TRBV30 and TRBJ2-1, the full variable domain is SQTIHQWPATLVQPVGSPLSLECTVEGTSNPNLYWYRQAAGRGLQLLFYSVGIGQISSEVPQNLSASRPQDRQFILSSKKLLLSDSGFYLCAWTRGPYNEQFFGPGTRLTVL.

The J gene is TRBJ2-5, the V gene TRBV7-2; tentatively, D is TRBD2 (6 bases). The ends were cut back, 0 bases at V and 3 bases at J, with 20 bases in the middle. Germline-derived CDR1 and CDR2 are SGHTA and FQGNSA. This CDR3 region has 18 residues. The CDR3 DNA reads as TGTGCCAGCAGCTTAGCGTTACGGGGGATTAATGGGGAAGAGACCCAGTACTTC. Protein sequence: CASSLALRGINGEETQYF.

This chain uses TRBV28 with TRBJ2-7, with 9 bases matching TRBD2. Germline values: CDR1 MDHEN, CDR2 SYDVKM. The CDR3 loop spans 17 amino acids. The ends lost 3 bases at V and 0 bases at J; junction bases unmatched: 9. CDR3 residues: CASSLSLAGSLSYEQYF. The CDR3 DNA sequence: TGTGCCAGCAGTTTGTCACTAGCGGGTAGTCTCTCCTACGAGCAGTACTTC.

This sequence joins TRBV27 and TRBJ2-7; 8 bases are a match to TRBD2. Germline CDR1 is MNHEY and CDR2 is SMNVEV (reference sequence). The CDR3 spans 15 residues. The trim removed 6 bases at V and 0 bases at J, leaving 7 bases unmatched. The CDR3 loop reads CASSRTGTSSYEQYF. The CDR3 nucleotides are TGTGCCAGCAGCCGTACCGGGACTAGCTCCTACGAGCAGTACTTC.

The J gene is TRBJ1-2, the V gene TRBV6-1, with D hard to call. V gave up 6 bases and J gave up 1 base, with 6 bases separating them. CDR1 is MNHNS and CDR2 is SASEGT in the germline V gene. The CDR3 has 12 amino acids. The CDR3, as DNA: TGTGCCAGCAGCCCCATTAACTATGGCTACACCTTC. Translated: CASSPINYGYTF.

The chain carries TRBV3-1 (or the pseudogene TRBV3-2) and TRBJ2-7; 12 nucleotides match TRBD2. V lost 4 bases and J lost 2; bases outside the gene matches: 3. The CDR3 spans 15 residues. Germline V gene sequence: CDR1 LGHDT, CDR2 YNNKEL (reference sequence). In DNA form, the CDR3 reads TGTGCCAGCAGCCCGACTAGCGGGAGTACCTACGAGCAGTACTTC. Residues: CASSPTSGSTYEQYF.

This clone was recorded only once. The gene calls are TRBV6-6 and TRBJ1-3, with 7 bases fitting TRBD1. In germline, CDR1 is MNHNY, CDR2 SVGAGI (reference sequence). Unmatched junction bases numbered 3, after V lost 4 bases and J lost 0 bases. The CDR3 has 15 amino acids. The CDR3 loop reads CASSLTGSSGNTIYF. CDR3 in DNA: TGTGCCAGCAGTTTGACAGGGAGCTCTGGAAACACCATATATTTT.

The rearrangement uses TRBV12-5 and TRBJ2-2; TRBD1 might be the D (7 bases). Trimming removed 1 base from V and 2 bases from J, with 11 bases in between. The CDR3 extends over 16 amino acids. Per germline, CDR1 LGHNT and CDR2 FRNRAP. The CDR3 nucleotides read TGTGCTAGTGGTTTGGGGCAGGGGGGTAACACCGGGGAGCTGTTTTTT. This codes for CASGLGQGGNTGELFF.

This CDR3 is CASSSPSRGGGPQHF. CDR3 coding DNA: TGTGCCAGCAGTTCTCCGTCTAGGGGAGGAGGACCCCAGCATTTT. The chain combines TRBV28 with TRBJ1-5; D is perhaps TRBD1 (5 bases). CDR1 and CDR2 (germline): MDHEN, SYDVKM. The CDR3 consists of 15 residues. V was pared by 4 bases and J by 10 bases, with 20 bases between.

The chain uses TRBV29-1 and TRBJ2-7; unclear D gene. The CDR3 totals 14 residues. Trimming removed 7 bases from V and 4 bases from J, with 20 bases in between. Germline CDR1 SQVTM, CDR2 ANQGSEA. In DNA form, the CDR3 reads TGCAGCGCGGCCAGCTACTCCAACAGATACGAGCAGTACTTC. The encoded protein is CSAASYSNRYEQYF.

The chain couples TRBV2 to TRBJ1-2; D gene uncertain. The germline CDR1 and CDR2 sequences are SNHLY and FYNNEI. Deletions cut 0 bases from V and 5 bases from J, with 10 bases between. The CDR3 runs to 14 residues. The CDR3 protein is CASSEARTDYGYTF. CDR3 sequence (DNA): TGTGCCAGCAGTGAAGCGAGGACGGATTATGGCTACACCTTC.